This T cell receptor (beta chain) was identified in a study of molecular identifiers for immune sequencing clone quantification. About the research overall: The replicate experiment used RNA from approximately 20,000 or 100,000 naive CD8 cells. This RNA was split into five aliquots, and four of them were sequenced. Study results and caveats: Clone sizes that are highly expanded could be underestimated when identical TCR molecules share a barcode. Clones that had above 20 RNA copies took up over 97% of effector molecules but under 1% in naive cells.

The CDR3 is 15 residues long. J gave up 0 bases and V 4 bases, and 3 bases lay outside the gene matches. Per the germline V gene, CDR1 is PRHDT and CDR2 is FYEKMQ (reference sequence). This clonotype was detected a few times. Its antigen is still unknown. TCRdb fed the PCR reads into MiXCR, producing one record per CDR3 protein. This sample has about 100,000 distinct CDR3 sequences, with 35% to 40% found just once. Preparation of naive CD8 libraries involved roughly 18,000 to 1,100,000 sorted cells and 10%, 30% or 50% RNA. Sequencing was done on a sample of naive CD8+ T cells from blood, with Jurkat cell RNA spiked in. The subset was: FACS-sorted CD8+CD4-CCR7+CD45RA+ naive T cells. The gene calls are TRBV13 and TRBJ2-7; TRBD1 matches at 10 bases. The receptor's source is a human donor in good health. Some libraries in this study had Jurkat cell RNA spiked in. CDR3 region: CASSSGQGSSYEQYF. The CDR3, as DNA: TGTGCCAGCAGCTCGGGACAGGGGAGCTCCTACGAGCAGTACTTC.